Each of the 14 T cell receptor beta chains below was sequenced from the same sample in a study of T cell responses to AZD1222 COVID-19 vaccine. The repertoire was sequenced with immunoSEQ multiplex PCR; TCRdb's copy has only in-frame clones and lacks some. The sample records 65,000 to 95,000 clones, around 85% being singletons. The sequenced sample was peripheral blood, obtained 28 days after the second AZD1222 dose. These receptors were collected from an adult who received the AZD1222 COVID-19 vaccine.

This chain joins TRBV15 and TRBJ2-7; D is unresolved. The germline gives CDR1 LNHNV, CDR2 YYDKDF (reference sequence). Between the trimmed V and J ends, which lost 0 bases and 3 bases, there was a span of 9 bases. The CDR3 is 14 residues long. The CDR3 is CATSREDAGYEQYF. The CDR3 region has the DNA TGTGCCACCAGCAGAGAGGACGCCGGCTACGAGCAGTACTTC.

This chain links TRBV10-3 with TRBJ2-5; TRBD2 aligns across 9 bases. Germline values: CDR1 ENHRY, CDR2 SYGVKD. J was trimmed by 1 base and V by 6 bases; bases with no gene match: 3. The CDR3 spans 14 residues. The CDR3 nucleotides are TGTGCCATCAGGGGGACTAGCCTCCAAGAGACCCAGTACTTC. This codes for CAIRGTSLQETQYF.

In this sample, this clone turned up once. V usage is TRBV5-4 and J usage is TRBJ2-7, with a possible D match to TRBD2 (6 bases). The CDR3 is 11 amino acids. V was pared by 4 bases and J by 6 bases, with 8 bases between. The germline CDR1 and CDR2 sequences are SGHNT and YYREEE (reference sequence). This chain's CDR3 is CASSSGPEQYF. Here the CDR3 DNA reads TGTGCCAGCAGCAGCGGGCCCGAGCAGTACTTC.

This chain joins TRBV6-6 and TRBJ2-5; D possibly corresponds to TRBD1 (6 bases). The CDR3 totals 15 residues. Trimming left V 0 bases short and J 2 bases short, with 10 bases between. Germline V gene sequence: CDR1 MNHNY, CDR2 SVGAGI (reference sequence). The DNA of the CDR3 is TGTGCCAGCAGTTACTCGCCAGGGGTTCAAGAGACCCAGTACTTC. Its protein product is CASSYSPGVQETQYF.

J is TRBJ1-2 and V is TRBV7-8; D is unresolved. Trimming removed 8 bases at V and 2 bases at J, with 18 bases between. The CDR3 is 15 residues long. Germline-derived CDR1 and CDR2 are SGHVS and FQNEAQ. CDR3 in amino acids: CASGERGFSNYGYTF. In nucleotides, the CDR3 is TGTGCCAGCGGGGAGAGAGGGTTTTCCAACTATGGCTACACCTTC.

This chain uses TRBV11-2 with TRBJ2-2; the D is unclear. V was shortened by 2 bases and J by 3 bases, with 10 bases between the two germline ends. CDR3 size: 15 residues. CDR1 is SGHAT, CDR2 FQNNGV, per germline. DNA of the CDR3: TGTGCCAGCAGCTTATTTTCCGAAGACACCGGGGAGCTGTTTTTT. It yields the protein CASSLFSEDTGELFF.

This clone was observed once. This chain joins TRBV29-1 and TRBJ1-5; D uncertain. The length of the CDR3 is 13 residues. V was pared by 4 bases and J by 4 bases, with 11 bases between. Germline assignment: CDR1 SQVTM and CDR2 ANQGSEA. CDR3 coding DNA: TGCAGCGTTGTATGGGGAAATAATCAGCCCCAGCATTTT. This gives the protein CSVVWGNNQPQHF.

The chain joins TRBV2 to TRBJ2-7; D unresolved. This CDR3 region has 11 residues. The germline V and J ends were trimmed by 3 bases and 3 bases, with 3 bases remaining between them. Germline V gene sequence: CDR1 SNHLY, CDR2 FYNNEI. CDR3 bases: TGTGCCAGCAGTGAGGTCTACGAGCAGTACTTC. This encodes CASSEVYEQYF. The variable domain in full, with the rest retrieved from reference TRBV2 and TRBJ2-7, is EPEVTQTPSHQVTQMGQEVILRCVPISNHLYFYWYRQILGQKVEFLVSFYNNEISEKSEIFDDQFSVERPDGSNFTLKIRSTKLEDSAMYFCASSEVYEQYFGPGTRLTVT.

V is TRBV4-1 and J is TRBJ1-3; D possibly corresponds to TRBD1 (6 bases). Between the trimmed V and J ends, which lost 0 bases and 3 bases, there was a span of 15 bases. Germline CDR1 MGHRA, CDR2 YSYEKL. This CDR3 is 17 amino acids long. As DNA, the CDR3 is TGCGCCAGCAGCCAAGAGTTAACAGGGTTTTATGGAAACACCATATATTTT. Protein product: CASSQELTGFYGNTIYF.

The chain is built from TRBV2 and TRBJ2-2; no firm D call. The CDR3 has 12 amino acids. Trimming removed 6 bases from V and 2 bases from J, with 4 bases in between. Germline CDR1 is SNHLY and CDR2 is FYNNEI. The CDR3 DNA reads as TGTGCCAGCAGACCAAACACCGGGGAGCTGTTTTTT. Protein: CASRPNTGELFF.

This chain links TRBV19 with TRBJ1-1; no firm D call. From germline, CDR1 is LNHDA and CDR2 SQIVND (reference sequence). CDR3 length equals 13 residues. The V and J ends lost 7 bases and 2 bases respectively, with 11 bases between them. The DNA for the CDR3 is TGTGCCAGTACGGAGCAGATTAACACTGAAGCTTTCTTT. It codes for CASTEQINTEAFF.

This chain links TRBV5-6 with TRBJ1-2; D ambiguous. The germline V gene encodes CDR1 SGHDT and CDR2 YYEEEE. V was cut by 2 bases and J by 7 bases, with 12 bases left in between. This CDR3 has 13 amino acids. The chain's CDR3 is CASSFRTPGGYTF. The CDR3 DNA is TGTGCCAGCAGCTTTCGTACCCCCGGTGGCTACACCTTC.

The chain is built from TRBV6-5 and TRBJ2-1; D unclear. The V gene lost 0 bases and the J gene lost 5 bases, with 11 bases spanning the gap. The CDR3 extends over 15 amino acids. Germline V lookup: CDR1 MNHEY, CDR2 SVGAGI. The CDR3 here is CASSYSSIFHNEQFF. The CDR3 DNA reads TGTGCCAGCAGTTACTCGAGCATTTTCCACAATGAGCAGTTCTTC.

V is TRBV6-1 and J is TRBJ2-5; 11 bases agree with TRBD2. Germline CDR1 and CDR2: MNHNS and SASEGT. J lost 4 bases, V lost 1 base, and 2 bases had no gene match. CDR3 size: 15 residues. CDR3 loop: CASSEVAGGLETQYF. The CDR3 DNA reads TGTGCCAGCAGTGAAGTAGCGGGGGGGCTAGAGACCCAGTACTTC.